The 24 T cell receptor beta chains below come from one sample, sequenced in a study of cytomegalovirus exposure and HLA in healthy donors. The PCR had 60 Vbeta and 13 Jbeta primers. The repertoire was sequenced with immunoSEQ multiplex PCR; TCRdb's copy has only in-frame clones and lacks some. The table shows about 86,000 clones, with more than 65% occurring only once. The material sequenced was PBMCs. These receptors originate from a man between 60 and 70 years old in good health and CMV-seronegative.

The CDR3 spells CASQAGGPYEQYF. The CDR3 DNA reads as TGTGCCAGCCAAGCGGGGGGCCCCTACGAGCAGTACTTC. V usage is TRBV2 and J usage is TRBJ2-7; TRBD2 matches 9 bases. The CDR3 contains 13 residues. The J segment lost 2 bases and the V segment lost 8 bases, leaving 4 bases of the junction unmatched. Germline-derived CDR1 and CDR2 are SNHLY and FYNNEI.

This chain uses TRBV10-2 with TRBJ2-1; 7 nucleotides agree with TRBD2. CDR3 length equals 18 residues. The ends lost 7 bases at V and 2 bases at J; junction bases unmatched: 17. Looked up from germline, CDR1 is WSHSY and CDR2 is SAAADI. The CDR3 reads CASTRAPTSPPPYNEQFF. The CDR3 DNA reads as TGCGCCAGCACCCGAGCCCCGACTAGCCCACCACCCTACAATGAGCAGTTCTTC.

The DNA for the CDR3 is TGTGCCAGCAGCTTATCTAGCGGGGTTAACACCGGGGAGCTGTTTTTT. It translates to CASSLSSGVNTGELFF. This chain uses TRBV7-6 with TRBJ2-2, with TRBD2 matching over 9 bases. Germline V gene data show CDR1 as SGHVS and CDR2 as FNYEAQ. The CDR3 is 16 residues long. Germline trimming cut 2 bases from V and 2 bases from J; bases unmatched to any gene: 3.

J is TRBJ1-6 and V is TRBV4-2, with D possibly matching TRBD1 (5 bases). The CDR3 loop spans 15 amino acids. Germline CDR1 and CDR2: LGHNA and YNFKEQ. The V and J ends lost 0 bases and 7 bases respectively, with 10 bases between them. The CDR3 DNA follows: TGTGCCAGCAGCCAAGAACCGTCAGGGAATTCACCCCTCCACTTT. This sequence encodes CASSQEPSGNSPLHF.

This chain joins TRBV5-6 and TRBJ2-1; 15 positions match TRBD2. The V and J ends lost 7 bases and 1 base, in that order; junction bases with no gene match: 3. This CDR3 is 16 amino acids long. Germline V gives CDR1 SGHDT, CDR2 YYEEEE. The CDR3 DNA reads TGTGCCAGCCGGACTAGCGGGGGGGCTTCCTACAATGAGCAGTTCTTC. Its protein product is CASRTSGGASYNEQFF. The variable domain in full, with the rest retrieved from reference TRBV5-6 and TRBJ2-1, is DAGVTQSPTHLIKTRGQQVTLRCSPKSGHDTVSWYQQALGQGPQFIFQYYEEEERQRGNFPDRFSGHQFPNYSSELNVNALLLGDSALYLCASRTSGGASYNEQFFGPGTRLTVL.

The chain links TRBV5-4 to TRBJ2-4; D gene unclear. CDR3 length: 17 residues. V was cut by 3 bases and J by 0 bases, with 16 bases left in between. Germline assignment: CDR1 SGHNT and CDR2 YYREEE (reference sequence). Here the CDR3 DNA reads TGTGCCAGCAGCTCCTCACAGAACACCATAGCCAAAAACATTCAGTACTTC. Encoded protein: CASSSSQNTIAKNIQYF.

This clone was observed a handful of times. V gene TRBV10-2 combines with J gene TRBJ1-6; unclear D gene. Deletions cut 3 bases from V and 0 bases from J, with 9 bases between. CDR1 WSHSY and CDR2 SAAADI come from the germline V gene. The length of the CDR3 is 16 residues. CDR3 protein: CASSDTRGSYNSPLHF. The CDR3 DNA reads as TGCGCCAGCAGTGATACTCGAGGCTCCTATAATTCACCCCTCCACTTT.

The V gene is TRBV4-3, the J gene TRBJ1-3; D is ambiguous. The CDR3 extends over 17 amino acids. Germline CDR1 and CDR2: LGHNA and YSLEER. Trimming pared 0 bases from V and 2 bases from J, leaving 14 bases between. Here the CDR3 reads CASSQDVAVLTGNTIYF. In DNA, the CDR3 is TGCGCCAGCAGCCAAGACGTGGCGGTTCTGACTGGAAACACCATATATTTT.

This clone was counted only a few times. The gene calls are TRBV30 and TRBJ1-1; 8 positions match TRBD1. J gave up 4 bases and V 4 bases, and 8 bases lay outside the gene matches. The CDR3 is 14 residues long. Germline V gives CDR1 GTSNPN, CDR2 SVGIG (reference sequence). The CDR3 nucleotides read TGTGCCTGGACCCCCTTCAGGGGGCTCACTGAAGCTTTCTTT. This sequence encodes CAWTPFRGLTEAFF.

This chain connects TRBV18 to TRBJ2-3, with TRBD1 identical over 11 bases. The ends lost 5 bases at V and 6 bases at J; junction bases unmatched: 10. Germline CDR1 reads KGHSH; CDR2 reads LQKENI. CDR3 length: 16 amino acids. CDR3 residues: CASSSGTGGGGDTQYF. As DNA, the CDR3 is TGTGCCAGCTCATCAGGGACAGGGGGAGGCGGCGATACGCAGTATTTT.

This chain joins TRBV19 and TRBJ2-5; 10 bases match TRBD2. Germline V CDR1 and CDR2: LNHDA, SQIVND (reference sequence). The CDR3 consists of 18 residues. V shed 5 bases, J shed 1 base, and the junction held 13 bases outside the gene matches. This CDR3 reads CASSGGPIAGGSQETQYF. The CDR3 DNA is TGTGCCAGTAGTGGGGGCCCTATAGCGGGGGGAAGCCAAGAGACCCAGTACTTC. The entire variable domain, with the rest obtained from reference TRBV19 and TRBJ2-5, is as follows: DGGITQSPKYLFRKEGQNVTLSCEQNLNHDAMYWYRQDPGQGLRLIYYSQIVNDFQKGDIAEGYSVSREKKESFPLTVTSAQKNPTAFYLCASSGGPIAGGSQETQYFGPGTRLLVL.

This sequence joins TRBV5-5 and TRBJ2-5; weak D call: TRBD1 (6 bases). Trimming removed 2 bases from V and 1 base from J, with 9 bases in between. Germline CDR1 and CDR2: SGHKS and YYEKEE (reference sequence). This CDR3 has 14 amino acids. The CDR3 nucleotides read TGTGCCAGCAGCTTTCAGGGGCCCCAAGAGACCCAGTACTTC. Amino acid sequence: CASSFQGPQETQYF.

The chain combines TRBV5-6 with TRBJ2-2; 11 bases are a match to TRBD2. Germline V CDR1 and CDR2: SGHDT, YYEEEE. The length of the CDR3 is 15 residues. Germline trimming cut 2 bases from V and 3 bases from J; bases unmatched to any gene: 0. CDR3 in amino acids: CASSLLAGDTGELFF. Here the CDR3 DNA reads TGTGCCAGCAGCTTACTAGCGGGGGACACCGGGGAGCTGTTTTTT.

The CDR3 DNA follows: TGCGCCAGCAGTGAGCCCTGGGGGGGACTAGCGGGGAATAGGGACCAAGAGACCCAGTACTTC. This gives the protein CASSEPWGGLAGNRDQETQYF. The chain recombines TRBV10-2 with TRBJ2-5; 13 bases match TRBD2. Trimming at V came to 2 bases and at J to 0 bases, leaving 15 bases not matched to a gene. The germline V gene encodes CDR1 WSHSY and CDR2 SAAADI. There are 21 residues in the CDR3.

The chain is built from TRBV5-1 and TRBJ2-3, with TRBD2 identical over 13 bases. There are 16 residues in the CDR3. J was trimmed by 5 bases and V by 0 bases; bases with no gene match: 3. From germline, CDR1 is SGHRS and CDR2 YFSETQ. The CDR3 region has the DNA TGCGCCAGCAGCTTGGAACGGACTAGCGGGAGAGATACGCAGTATTTT. Its translation: CASSLERTSGRDTQYF.

This chain links TRBV30 with TRBJ2-5, with D possibly matching TRBD2 (6 bases). The J call may be mistaken, given a closer DNA end match to TRBJ2-7. The CDR3 length is 14 residues. CDR1 GTSNPN and CDR2 SVGIG come from the germline V gene (reference sequence). The CDR3 spells CAWSGGGGVYEQYF. In DNA, the CDR3 is TGTGCCTGGAGTGGAGGCGGCGGGGTGTACGAGCAGTACTTC.

The chain uses TRBV28 and TRBJ2-7, with TRBD1 identical over 7 bases. The germline V gene encodes CDR1 MDHEN and CDR2 SYDVKM. With 3 bases clipped from V and 5 bases from J, the junction kept 7 bases outside the gene matches. The CDR3 is 14 residues long. Here the CDR3 reads CASSFWTGNNEQYF. The CDR3 DNA is TGTGCCAGCAGTTTCTGGACAGGCAACAACGAGCAGTACTTC.

V usage is TRBV25-1 and J usage is TRBJ1-6; D gene uncertain. Deletions cut 5 bases from V and 9 bases from J, with 20 bases between. The CDR3 is 16 residues long. Germline assignment: CDR1 MGHDK and CDR2 SYGVNS. For the CDR3, the DNA is TGTGCCAGCAGTTCGTCCCTGGGAGGGATTGGTTCACCCCTCCACTTT. Protein product: CASSSSLGGIGSPLHF.

The chain combines TRBV9 with TRBJ2-2, with 11 bases identical to TRBD1. Germline loops: CDR1 SGDLS, CDR2 YYNGEE. Trimming cost V 4 bases and J 4 bases; bases outside gene matches: 6. There are 16 residues in the CDR3. In nucleotides, the CDR3 is TGTGCCAGCAGCTCGGGACAGGGGGGGATCACCGGGGAGCTGTTTTTT. Its translation: CASSSGQGGITGELFF.

This clone showed up just once. V is TRBV7-9 and J is TRBJ2-4; TRBD2 matches 9 bases. This CDR3 has 15 residues. V lost 5 bases, J lost 6 bases, and 8 bases stayed unmatched. CDR1 is SEHNR, CDR2 FQNEAQ, per germline (reference sequence). The CDR3 coding sequence is TGTGCCAGCAGCCTAGGACTAGCGACATTAAACATTCAGTACTTC. This gives the protein CASSLGLATLNIQYF.

The V gene is TRBV9, the J gene TRBJ2-1; a weak D match, TRBD2 (5 bases). This CDR3 comprises 14 residues. Trimming stripped 3 bases from V and 8 bases from J, with 15 bases between. The germline CDR1 and CDR2 sequences are SGDLS and YYNGEE. The CDR3 nucleotides read TGTGCCAGCAGCGGCGGGCAGCCATGGGATGAGCAGTTCTTC. Residues: CASSGGQPWDEQFF.

As for this clone: Germline and junction disagree at one end, which may indicate a read error. This rearrangement joins TRBV2 to TRBJ2-5, with a possible D match to TRBD2 (5 bases). This CDR3 comprises 14 residues. Germline-derived CDR1 and CDR2 are SNHLY and FYNNEI. CDR3 region: CASSPDYNQETQYF. DNA for the CDR3: TGTGCCAGCAGTCCTGACTACAACCAGGAGACCCAGTACTTC.

The rearrangement joins TRBV19 to TRBJ2-7, with 7 bases matching TRBD1. Trimming at V came to 3 bases and at J to 1 base, leaving 9 bases not matched to a gene. The germline V gene has CDR1 LNHDA and CDR2 SQIVND (reference sequence). This CDR3 spans 16 amino acids. Here the CDR3 reads CASSIHSRQGSYEQYF. CDR3 DNA: TGTGCCAGTAGTATCCATTCCCGACAGGGTTCCTACGAGCAGTACTTC. The variable domain in full, with the rest retrieved from reference TRBV19 and TRBJ2-7, is DGGITQSPKYLFRKEGQNVTLSCEQNLNHDAMYWYRQDPGQGLRLIYYSQIVNDFQKGDIAEGYSVSREKKESFPLTVTSAQKNPTAFYLCASSIHSRQGSYEQYFGPGTRLTVT.

On this clone: The sample holds other DNA sequences that translate to the same CDR3. The rearrangement uses TRBV11-3 and TRBJ2-5, with D possibly being TRBD1 (5 bases). CDR3 size: 13 residues. V shed 0 bases and J shed 3 bases, with 5 bases lying between them. Germline V gives CDR1 SGHNT, CDR2 YENEEA. CDR3: CASSLDREETQYF. In DNA form, the CDR3 reads TGTGCCAGCAGCTTAGACAGGGAAGAGACCCAGTACTTC.